Following are 29 T cell receptor beta chains from one sample sequenced in a study of CD8 T cells in Susac syndrome. It was with random hexamers that roughly 0.45 to 1 ug RNA was reverse transcribed. TCRdb re-called the immunoSEQ multiplex PCR reads through MiXCR, storing one row per CDR3 protein. The profile covers roughly 120,000 distinct CDR3 sequences, with about 95% appearing a single time and approximately 0.089% taken by the ten largest. The material sequenced was CD4+ T cells from PBMCs. Receptors were obtained from a human donor in good health.

This rearrangement joins TRBV29-1 to TRBJ2-5; 8 bases align to TRBD2. The germline V gene has CDR1 SQVTM and CDR2 ANQGSEA. The CDR3 length is 14 residues. Trimming at V came to 6 bases and at J to 5 bases, leaving 11 bases not matched to a gene. CDR3 coding DNA: TGCAGCGTAACGAGCGGGAGTCGGGGGGAGACCCAGTACTTC. It specifies CSVTSGSRGETQYF.

The chain recombines TRBV3-1 with TRBJ2-3, with 11 bases lining up with TRBD2. This CDR3 has 16 amino acids. Trimming removed 1 base from V and 5 bases from J; junction bases left unmatched: 5. CDR1 and CDR2 from the germline V gene are LGHDT and YNNKEL (reference sequence). CDR3 bases: TGTGCCAGCAGCCAAGTGGGGACTAGCGGAAGAGATACGCAGTATTTT. Translated, it gives CASSQVGTSGRDTQYF.

The chain links TRBV20-1 to TRBJ2-1; a weak D match, TRBD1 (7 bases). Germline CDR1 and CDR2: DFQATT and SNEGSKA (reference sequence). This CDR3 has 15 amino acids. V lost 5 bases and J lost 3, with 17 bases in between. In DNA form, the CDR3 reads TGCAGTGCTCACCCCGGCAGGGGGGTCTACAATGAGCAGTTCTTC. Protein: CSAHPGRGVYNEQFF.

V usage is TRBV28 and J usage is TRBJ2-5; 11 bases map to TRBD2. Germline V gives CDR1 MDHEN, CDR2 SYDVKM. The CDR3 is 14 amino acids. The V segment lost 6 bases and the J segment 7 bases; nucleotides outside the gene matches: 7. The CDR3 loop is CASSQLAGEGTQYF. CDR3 in DNA: TGTGCCAGCAGCCAACTAGCGGGAGAGGGGACCCAGTACTTC.

The V gene is TRBV6-2 or TRBV6-3, the J gene TRBJ1-2; 7 nucleotides match TRBD1. This CDR3 is 13 amino acids long. Germline assignment: CDR1 MNHEY and CDR2 SVGEGT. V gave up 6 bases and J gave up 8 bases; unmatched junction bases: 9. The CDR3 loop reads CASRRGQRVGYTF. In nucleotides, the CDR3 is TGTGCCAGCAGACGGGGACAGCGGGTGGGCTACACCTTC.

This chain links TRBV28 with TRBJ2-3; possibly TRBD2 for D (5 bases). The CDR3 runs 15 residues. CDR1 and CDR2 from the germline V gene are MDHEN and SYDVKM. The V gene lost 6 bases and the J gene lost 4 bases, with 17 bases spanning the gap. The CDR3 DNA is TGTGCCAGCAGCCAGCACCGGGGTCCGGCAGATACGCAGTATTTT. Translation gives CASSQHRGPADTQYF.

The chain joins TRBV12-3 or TRBV12-4 to TRBJ1-5; 9 nucleotides agree with TRBD1. The trim removed 3 bases at V and 7 bases at J, leaving 7 bases unmatched. This CDR3 comprises 15 residues. The CDR3: CASSFGGQGRQPQHF. CDR3 DNA sequence: TGTGCCAGCAGTTTTGGGGGACAGGGAAGGCAGCCCCAGCATTTT.

The chain employs TRBV3-1 and TRBJ2-1; 8 bases are a match to TRBD2. The V segment lost 1 base and the J segment 6 bases; nucleotides outside the gene matches: 8. Per germline, CDR1 LGHDT and CDR2 YNNKEL (reference sequence). This CDR3 comprises 16 residues. The CDR3 loop is CASSQGTSRIPNEQFF. The CDR3 region has the DNA TGTGCCAGCAGCCAAGGGACTAGCAGGATCCCCAATGAGCAGTTCTTC.

The chain links TRBV29-1 to TRBJ2-3, with 11 bases that match TRBD2. The CDR3 has 14 amino acids. Germline V lookup: CDR1 SQVTM, CDR2 ANQGSEA. The V and J ends lost 5 bases and 3 bases, in that order; junction bases with no gene match: 4. Here the CDR3 DNA reads TGCAGCGTTCAAACTAGCGGGAGTACAGATACGCAGTATTTT. Protein product: CSVQTSGSTDTQYF.

V usage is TRBV12-3 or TRBV12-4 and J usage is TRBJ2-6; D possibly matches TRBD1 or TRBD2 (6 bases each). V was clipped by 10 bases and J by 2 bases, with 18 bases between them. CDR3 length equals 16 residues. The DNA of the CDR3 is TGTGCCACCTTGCCGGGGGCTCATGCTGGGGCCAACGTCCTGACTTTC. Amino acid sequence: CATLPGAHAGANVLTF.

The chain combines TRBV20-1 with TRBJ2-7; a weak D match, TRBD2 (5 bases). The germline CDR1 and CDR2 sequences are DFQATT and SNEGSKA (reference sequence). This CDR3 has 14 residues. V was trimmed by 1 base and J by 4 bases, leaving 14 bases between them. This CDR3 is CSARVQDSAYEQYF. In DNA, the CDR3 is TGCAGTGCTAGAGTCCAGGATAGCGCGTACGAGCAGTACTTC.

V gene TRBV20-1 combines with J gene TRBJ2-1, with D perhaps matching TRBD1 (6 bases). The CDR3 has 13 amino acids. CDR1 is DFQATT, CDR2 SNEGSKA, per germline (reference sequence). V lost 3 bases and J lost 8, with 14 bases in between. The CDR3 nucleotides read TGCAGTGCTAGTACAGGGCTCGTCGATGAGCAGTTCTTC. It encodes CSASTGLVDEQFF.

The V and J genes are TRBV7-2 and TRBJ1-5; 9 positions agree with TRBD1. In germline, CDR1 is SGHTA, CDR2 FQGNSA. The J segment lost 0 bases and the V segment lost 5 bases, leaving 8 bases of the junction unmatched. The CDR3 covers 17 residues. CDR3: CASSPLTGGISNQPQHF. The CDR3 DNA sequence: TGTGCCAGCAGCCCTTTGACAGGGGGTATTAGCAATCAGCCCCAGCATTTT.

CDR3 DNA: TGTGCCAGCACCCGGCAGCAAGAGACCCAGTACTTC. It yields the protein CASTRQQETQYF. The chain links TRBV7-9 to TRBJ2-5; the D is unclear. The CDR3 has 12 residues. V was clipped by 7 bases and J by 2 bases, with 8 bases between them. Germline V gives CDR1 SEHNR, CDR2 FQNEAQ (reference sequence).

The V gene is TRBV6-2 or TRBV6-3, the J gene TRBJ1-1; the D gene is possibly TRBD1 (6 bases). Germline assignment: CDR1 MNHEY and CDR2 SVGEGT. This CDR3 contains 14 residues. With 4 bases removed from V and 6 bases from J, the gap between germline ends came to 15 bases. CDR3 DNA sequence: TGTGCCAGCAGTTTGGGACATCCGAGGGCTGAAGCTTTCTTT. This sequence encodes CASSLGHPRAEAFF.

The chain carries TRBV18 and TRBJ2-1; 10 nucleotides agree with TRBD2. With V trimmed by 4 bases and J by 6 bases, 9 bases remained unmatched. The germline V gene encodes CDR1 KGHSH and CDR2 LQKENI. CDR3 size: 16 residues. CDR3 bases: TGTGCCAGCTCACGCGCAAGCGGGAGGGCCTTCAATGAGCAGTTCTTC. This gives the protein CASSRASGRAFNEQFF.

V usage is TRBV7-2 and J usage is TRBJ2-7; D possibly matches TRBD1 or TRBD2 (6 bases each). Per germline, CDR1 SGHTA and CDR2 FQGNSA. V was clipped by 5 bases and J by 1 base, with 15 bases between them. The CDR3 has 15 residues. The CDR3 sequence is CASSPQGGTSYEQYF. In DNA, the CDR3 is TGTGCCAGCAGCCCACAAGGGGGGACTTCCTACGAGCAGTACTTC.

The chain recombines TRBV7-3 with TRBJ2-7; the D gene is possibly TRBD2 (6 bases). The CDR3 has 15 residues. V was clipped by 5 bases and J by 3 bases, with 17 bases between them. From germline, CDR1 is SGHTA and CDR2 FQGTGA. CDR3 residues: CASSIGPGDNYEQYF. CDR3 nucleotides: TGTGCCAGCAGCATCGGACCGGGAGACAACTACGAGCAGTACTTC.

This clonotype was counted a few times. The chain is built from TRBV12-3 or TRBV12-4 and TRBJ2-3; D is unclear. The CDR3 length is 11 residues. Trimming removed 6 bases at V and 5 bases at J, with 6 bases between. This CDR3 reads CASSSRDTQYF. The CDR3, as DNA: TGTGCCAGCAGCTCGCGAGATACGCAGTATTTT.

The J gene is TRBJ2-3, the V gene TRBV7-6; 9 bases are a match to TRBD2. Trimming took 5 bases from V and 4 from J; bases not matched to a gene: 10. The CDR3 contains 16 residues. Germline CDR1 reads SGHVS; CDR2 reads FNYEAQ. In DNA form, the CDR3 reads TGTGCCAGCAGCCGCGACAGCGGGAGGCGCCCAGATACGCAGTATTTT. This translates into CASSRDSGRRPDTQYF.

V is TRBV30 and J is TRBJ2-1, with 11 nucleotides matching TRBD2. This CDR3 is built from 14 residues. With V trimmed by 6 bases and J by 4 bases, 5 bases remained unmatched. The germline V gene has CDR1 GTSNPN and CDR2 SVGIG (reference sequence). CDR3 protein: CACSLAGGYNEQFF. The CDR3 nucleotides read TGTGCCTGTTCCCTAGCGGGGGGTTACAATGAGCAGTTCTTC.

The V call is TRBV4-1, the J call TRBJ2-7; possibly TRBD1 for D (6 bases). V gave up 5 bases and J gave up 4 bases, with 18 bases separating them. Per the germline V gene, CDR1 is MGHRA and CDR2 is YSYEKL. The CDR3 totals 15 residues. The CDR3 region has the DNA TGCGCCAGCAGCGACATAGAGGGGGTAATTTACGAGCAGTACTTC. Encoded protein: CASSDIEGVIYEQYF.

The gene calls are TRBV6-1 and TRBJ1-6; D is uncertain. CDR3 length equals 13 residues. Germline lookup yields CDR1 MNHNS and CDR2 SASEGT. Trimming cost V 11 bases and J 7 bases, with 15 bases left between them. CDR3 DNA sequence: TGTGCCGCCCAATTTCGGGCGAATTCACCCCTCCACTTT. It encodes CAAQFRANSPLHF.

This clonotype was seen just once. This rearrangement joins TRBV2 to TRBJ2-7; D call uncertain. V lost 0 bases and J 5 bases, leaving 2 bases between the germline ends. This CDR3 has 11 residues. Germline CDR1 is SNHLY and CDR2 is FYNNEI. CDR3: CASSEAHEQYF. The CDR3 region has the DNA TGTGCCAGCAGTGAAGCCCACGAGCAGTACTTC.

DNA for the CDR3: TGTGCCAGCAGCCCTGGGCGGGAGTGGGTGGCAGATACGCAGTATTTT. Amino acid sequence: CASSPGREWVADTQYF. The rearrangement links TRBV6-1 to TRBJ2-3, with TRBD2 matching over 7 bases. The CDR3 has 16 residues. Losses at the gene ends were 6 bases for V and 4 bases for J; bases not matched to a gene: 13. Germline CDR1 reads MNHNS; CDR2 reads SASEGT.

The chain has TRBV4-1 and TRBJ2-7; D remains unclear. Germline V lookup: CDR1 MGHRA, CDR2 YSYEKL. There are 14 residues in the CDR3. The V end was cut by 1 base, the J end by 2 bases, with 9 bases between. DNA for the CDR3: TGCGCCAGCAGCCAAGGGTTACGGACCTACGAGCAGTACTTC. This encodes CASSQGLRTYEQYF.

The gene calls are TRBV2 and TRBJ1-2; 7 bases line up with TRBD1. The V and J ends lost 7 bases and 7 bases, in that order; junction bases with no gene match: 9. The germline CDR1 and CDR2 sequences are SNHLY and FYNNEI. The CDR3 sequence is 13 residues long. The CDR3 nucleotides read TGTGCCAGCACCCGGGACAGCCCAAGTGGCTACACCTTC. Translated, it gives CASTRDSPSGYTF.

The rearrangement links TRBV15 to TRBJ1-5, with D tentatively TRBD1 (6 bases). The V end lost 0 bases, the J end lost 6 bases, and 12 bases lay between the germline ends. CDR1 and CDR2 (germline): LNHNV, YYDKDF (reference sequence). This CDR3 contains 15 residues. The CDR3 region is CATSREGTGSQPQHF. DNA for the CDR3: TGTGCCACCAGCAGAGAGGGAACAGGGAGTCAGCCCCAGCATTTT.

This chain connects TRBV28 to TRBJ2-7, with D perhaps being TRBD1 or TRBD2 (5 bases each). V shed 5 bases and J shed 2 bases, with 10 bases lying between them. This CDR3 region has 13 residues. CDR1 MDHEN and CDR2 SYDVKM come from the germline V gene. The DNA of the CDR3 is TGTGCCAGCAGTGTCCCGGGACCCTACGAGCAGTACTTC. Encoded protein: CASSVPGPYEQYF.